The 29 T cell receptor beta chains listed next were all sequenced from one sample in a study of CD8 T cells in ankylosing spondylitis. Points from the study as a whole: Ankylosing spondylitis blood appeared to carry a characteristic TCR beta motif of fewer than 10 highly homologous variants.

TCRdb used MiXCR to reprocess the 5' RACE reads, holding one entry per CDR3 protein. The repertoire has roughly 670,000 distinct CDR3 sequences, around 20% of them found once; the top ten carry about 20%. These receptors have no identified antigens. The sample consisted of blood, either unsorted or a sorted T cell fraction (not recorded which). These TCRs come from a male donor with ankylosing spondylitis.

The genes are TRBV20-1 and TRBJ1-2; the D is unclear. This CDR3 comprises 12 residues. CDR1 and CDR2 (germline): DFQATT, SNEGSKA (reference sequence). Deletions cut 0 bases from V and 7 bases from J, with 9 bases between. This CDR3 reads CSARDTVRGYTF. Here the CDR3 DNA reads TGCAGTGCTAGAGATACGGTCCGTGGCTACACCTTC.

The gene calls are TRBV5-1 and TRBJ1-1; D is unclear. Germline V CDR1 and CDR2: SGHRS, YFSETQ. This CDR3 is built from 14 residues. The V end lost 1 base, the J end lost 2 bases, and 9 bases lay between the germline ends. The CDR3 bases are TGCGCCAGCAGCTTGAAACGGCCCAACACTGAAGCTTTCTTT. Translated: CASSLKRPNTEAFF.

There are many counts of this clonotype. The J gene is TRBJ2-1, the V gene TRBV6-2 or TRBV6-3; 14 bases agree with TRBD2. CDR1 and CDR2 from the germline V gene are MNHEY and SVGEGT. The CDR3 is made up of 17 amino acids. After removal of 2 bases from V and 6 bases from J, the junction contained 6 bases not matched to a gene. The CDR3 protein is CASSYPGLAGVGNEQFF. The CDR3, as DNA: TGTGCCAGCAGTTACCCGGGACTAGCGGGAGTGGGCAATGAGCAGTTCTTC.

The V call is TRBV2, the J call TRBJ2-1; 12 nucleotides agree with TRBD2. The length of the CDR3 is 16 residues. V lost 4 bases and J lost 6; bases outside the gene matches: 7. Germline assignment: CDR1 SNHLY and CDR2 FYNNEI. CDR3 nucleotide sequence: TGTGCCAGCAGTGTGTCTAGCGGGAGGGGTGGCAATGAGCAGTTCTTC. Translation: CASSVSSGRGGNEQFF.

V and J are TRBV5-1 and TRBJ1-2; D is uncertain. V was trimmed by 0 bases and J by 3 bases, leaving 6 bases between them. CDR1 and CDR2 (germline): SGHRS, YFSETQ. CDR3 length equals 13 residues. DNA for the CDR3: TGCGCCAGCAGCTTGGCGGCGGACTATGGCTACACCTTC. It yields the protein CASSLAADYGYTF.

In this sample, this clonotype turned up a few times. This sequence joins TRBV5-1 and TRBJ2-3; a weak D match, TRBD2 (6 bases). The germline V and J ends were trimmed by 0 bases and 1 base, with 9 bases remaining between them. The CDR3 has 15 amino acids. Germline loops: CDR1 SGHRS, CDR2 YFSETQ. The CDR3: CASSLAASGTDTQYF. CDR3 in DNA: TGCGCCAGCAGCTTGGCGGCTAGCGGCACAGATACGCAGTATTTT.

This clonotype was recorded a few times. The V call is TRBV20-1, the J call TRBJ2-3, with D uncertain. The V and J ends lost 1 base and 5 bases respectively, with 10 bases between them. The CDR3 extends over 13 amino acids. Germline loops: CDR1 DFQATT, CDR2 SNEGSKA (reference sequence). DNA of the CDR3: TGCAGTGCTAGAGGGCCAGCAAGAGATACGCAGTATTTT. This codes for CSARGPARDTQYF.

This clonotype has a handful of counts. The J gene is TRBJ1-2, the V gene TRBV2; perhaps TRBD1 as D (6 bases). Trimming took off 2 bases at V and 7 bases at J, with 14 bases between the two ends. The germline V gene encodes CDR1 SNHLY and CDR2 FYNNEI. This CDR3 has 14 residues. As DNA, the CDR3 is TGTGCCAGCAGTGAACTGGGGGCTGATCTTGGCTACACCTTC. The encoded protein is CASSELGADLGYTF.

There are a few counts of this clonotype. The chain carries TRBV5-5 and TRBJ2-5; 8 bases align to TRBD1. V lost 3 bases to trimming and J lost 5 bases; unmatched junction nucleotides: 6. CDR1 and CDR2 (germline): SGHKS, YYEKEE (reference sequence). The CDR3 has 14 residues. CDR3 amino acids: CASSSRTGTETQYF. CDR3 DNA: TGTGCCAGCAGCTCTAGGACAGGGACCGAGACCCAGTACTTC.

J is TRBJ1-1 and V is TRBV19; D gene unclear. The V gene's germline CDR1 is LNHDA and CDR2 SQIVND (reference sequence). V lost 3 bases, J lost 1 base, and 6 bases lay in between. The CDR3 length is 13 residues. CDR3 protein: CASSISPNTEAFF. The DNA for the CDR3 is TGTGCCAGTAGTATTAGCCCGAACACTGAAGCTTTCTTT.

The rearrangement links TRBV12-3 or TRBV12-4 to TRBJ1-2, with a tentative D call TRBD1 (6 bases). The V end was cut by 3 bases, the J end by 0 bases, with 8 bases between. This CDR3 comprises 14 residues. This CDR3 is CASSFGGPNYGYTF. The CDR3 region has the DNA TGTGCCAGCAGTTTTGGGGGCCCTAACTATGGCTACACCTTC.

V usage is TRBV30 and J usage is TRBJ1-4; 8 bases line up with TRBD1. CDR1 GTSNPN and CDR2 SVGIG come from the germline V gene (reference sequence). The CDR3 loop spans 15 amino acids. Germline trimming cut 4 bases from V and 7 bases from J; bases unmatched to any gene: 11. CDR3 nucleotide sequence: TGTGCCTGGAAGAAACCGGACAGGGAAGCTGAAAAACTGTTTTTT. It translates to CAWKKPDREAEKLFF.

This clonotype was counted only a few times. The chain carries TRBV3-1 and TRBJ1-1, with 7 bases aligning to TRBD1. The CDR3 extends over 14 amino acids. Trimming took 7 bases from V and 3 from J; bases not matched to a gene: 8. Germline V CDR1 and CDR2: LGHDT, YNNKEL (reference sequence). The CDR3 DNA reads as TGTGCCAGCACCGGAGGGGACAGATACACTGAAGCTTTCTTT. This translates into CASTGGDRYTEAFF.

Only a few counts were recorded for this clonotype. This chain links TRBV20-1 with TRBJ1-5; D not certain. Deletions cut 4 bases from V and 4 bases from J, with 17 bases between. The germline V gene has CDR1 DFQATT and CDR2 SNEGSKA (reference sequence). CDR3 length equals 15 residues. CDR3 region: CSAITESRRNQPQHF. The CDR3 DNA sequence: TGCAGTGCTATCACGGAGTCCAGGAGGAATCAGCCCCAGCATTTT.

This clonotype was observed a handful of times. The V and J genes are TRBV20-1 and TRBJ2-3; the D gene is possibly TRBD1 (5 bases). This CDR3 contains 17 residues. V was shortened by 3 bases and J by 3 bases, with 22 bases between the two germline ends. Germline CDR1 reads DFQATT; CDR2 reads SNEGSKA (reference sequence). CDR3 bases: TGCAGTGCTAGGGTGACGGAGTTCAGGGCGCTGACAGATACGCAGTATTTT. It specifies CSARVTEFRALTDTQYF.

V is TRBV2 and J is TRBJ2-2, with D perhaps matching TRBD1 (5 bases). V shed 7 bases and J shed 6 bases, with 15 bases lying between them. CDR3 size: 14 residues. CDR1 and CDR2 from the germline V gene are SNHLY and FYNNEI. CDR3 sequence reads: CASKGQGKAGELFF. Here the CDR3 DNA reads TGTGCCAGCAAAGGGCAGGGAAAGGCCGGGGAGCTGTTTTTT. Using reference TRBV2 and TRBJ2-2 for the parts outside the CDR3, the full variable domain is EPEVTQTPSHQVTQMGQEVILRCVPISNHLYFYWYRQILGQKVEFLVSFYNNEISEKSEIFDDQFSVERPDGSNFTLKIRSTKLEDSAMYFCASKGQGKAGELFFGEGSRLTVL.

The V gene is TRBV29-1, the J gene TRBJ2-3, with D perhaps matching TRBD2 (6 bases). Germline loops: CDR1 SQVTM, CDR2 ANQGSEA. This CDR3 is 14 amino acids long. V gave up 3 bases and J gave up 4 bases, with 14 bases separating them. In nucleotides, the CDR3 is TGCAGCGTTGAGCCGACTAGTCGCGCAGATACGCAGTATTTT. Encoded protein: CSVEPTSRADTQYF.

Only a few counts were recorded for this clonotype. This chain links TRBV29-1 with TRBJ2-5; 8 bases line up with TRBD1. The germline CDR1 and CDR2 sequences are SQVTM and ANQGSEA. J lost 2 bases, V lost 5 bases, and 10 bases had no gene match. The CDR3 is made up of 15 amino acids. CDR3 sequence reads: CSVSFRQGAQETQYF. The CDR3 DNA follows: TGCAGCGTTTCCTTCAGGCAGGGGGCTCAAGAGACCCAGTACTTC. Full variable domain (rest looked up from reference TRBV29-1 and TRBJ2-5): SAVISQKPSRDICQRGTSLTIQCQVDSQVTMMFWYRQQPGQSLTLIATANQGSEATYESGFVIDKFPISRPNLTFSTLTVSNMSPEDSSIYLCSVSFRQGAQETQYFGPGTRLLVL.

This clonotype was seen only a few times. V and J are TRBV2 and TRBJ2-3; no firm D call. V lost 4 bases to trimming and J lost 5 bases, with 19 bases between them. Per the germline V gene, CDR1 is SNHLY and CDR2 is FYNNEI. The CDR3 has 16 amino acids. The CDR3 loop reads CASSGTIAPSGDTQYF. In DNA form, the CDR3 reads TGTGCCAGCAGTGGTACGATCGCCCCGTCGGGAGATACGCAGTATTTT.

This clonotype was observed a handful of times. The chain employs TRBV7-2 and TRBJ1-1; a weak D match, TRBD1 (5 bases). V was pared by 1 base and J by 6 bases, with 9 bases between. The CDR3 is 13 amino acids. Per germline, CDR1 SGHTA and CDR2 FQGNSA. The DNA of the CDR3 is TGTGCCAGCAGCTTAGACAGGAAATCTGAAGCTTTCTTT. Its translation is CASSLDRKSEAFF.

This sequence joins TRBV2 and TRBJ2-2, with D perhaps matching TRBD1 or TRBD2 (5 bases each). Germline-derived CDR1 and CDR2 are SNHLY and FYNNEI. V was clipped by 5 bases and J by 3 bases, with 7 bases between them. The CDR3 is made up of 13 amino acids. The CDR3 is CASSPGHTGELFF. The DNA for the CDR3 is TGTGCCAGCAGTCCGGGGCACACCGGGGAGCTGTTTTTT.

For the CDR3, the DNA is TGTGCCAGCAGTTACTGGTTTTACGAGCAGTACTTC. Residues: CASSYWFYEQYF. This chain uses TRBV6-2 or TRBV6-3 with TRBJ2-7; D call uncertain. CDR1 and CDR2 from the germline V gene are MNHEY and SVGEGT. Trimming cost V 1 base and J 4 bases, with 5 bases left between them. CDR3 length equals 12 residues.

The rearrangement joins TRBV12-3 or TRBV12-4 to TRBJ1-4; D remains unclear. The CDR3 has 14 residues. V lost 6 bases, J lost 5 bases, and 13 bases lay in between. CDR3 nucleotides: TGTGCCAGCAGGTATTCTGCTGCGAATGAAAAACTGTTTTTT. Amino acid sequence: CASRYSAANEKLFF.

The chain has TRBV6-1 and TRBJ2-2; possibly TRBD2 for D (5 bases). Trimming took 4 bases from V and 0 from J, leaving 9 bases between them. This CDR3 has 15 residues. Per the germline V gene, CDR1 is MNHNS and CDR2 is SASEGT. As DNA, the CDR3 is TGTGCCAGCAGTGGGACGGGATCGAACACCGGGGAGCTGTTTTTT. Protein: CASSGTGSNTGELFF.

A few counts support this clonotype. V gene TRBV7-3 combines with J gene TRBJ1-2; the match to TRBD1 covers 7 bases. CDR3 length: 13 amino acids. Germline lookup yields CDR1 SGHTA and CDR2 FQGTGA. V dropped 5 bases and J dropped 5; count of bases not matched to a gene: 5. The CDR3 coding sequence is TGTGCCAGCAGCCCAGGGGGGATGTATGGCTACACCTTC. Its translation is CASSPGGMYGYTF.

The chain is built from TRBV12-3 or TRBV12-4 and TRBJ1-5; tentative D call: TRBD1 (5 bases). V was trimmed by 5 bases and J by 5 bases, leaving 16 bases between them. CDR3 length: 15 residues. CDR3 sequence: CASSPSDRGDQPQHF. The DNA of the CDR3 is TGTGCCAGCAGTCCTTCGGATAGGGGCGATCAGCCCCAGCATTTT.

DNA of the CDR3: TGCGCCAGCAGCTTGACAGGGGATACGATGGAGACCCAGTACTTC. It encodes CASSLTGDTMETQYF. This chain joins TRBV5-1 and TRBJ2-5; TRBD1 aligns across 7 bases. The V and J ends lost 1 base and 5 bases, in that order; junction bases with no gene match: 8. The CDR3 totals 15 residues. Germline V gene data show CDR1 as SGHRS and CDR2 as YFSETQ.

This clonotype was recorded a few times. The rearrangement links TRBV20-1 to TRBJ2-1; D unresolved. Deletions cut 6 bases from V and 3 bases from J, with 15 bases between. This CDR3 contains 14 residues. Germline V gene sequence: CDR1 DFQATT, CDR2 SNEGSKA (reference sequence). The CDR3 loop reads CSARTSTSYNEQFF. DNA for the CDR3: TGCAGTGCCAGGACCTCGACGAGCTACAATGAGCAGTTCTTC.

This clonotype was picked up a small number of times. V gene TRBV7-8 combines with J gene TRBJ2-3, with D possibly TRBD2 on 6 matching bases. This CDR3 is 15 amino acids long. Germline assignment: CDR1 SGHVS and CDR2 FQNEAQ. V was trimmed by 3 bases and J by 4 bases, leaving 14 bases between them. Here the CDR3 reads CASSFRRGLPDTQYF. CDR3 nucleotide sequence: TGTGCCAGCAGCTTTAGGAGGGGTTTACCAGATACGCAGTATTTT.